The rows below give T cell receptor beta chains drawn from one sample of a study of T-cell reconstitution after alpha-beta-depleted transplantation in children. TCRdb re-called the PCR reads with MiXCR, one entry per CDR3 protein. The table shows around 270,000 distinct CDR3 sequences, with around 10% occurring only once. The sample in question was PBMCs, obtained before TCRalphabeta/CD19-depleted stem cell transplant. The receptors derive from a boy less than two years old with acute myeloid leukemia, due to receive a stem cell transplant. Each CDR3 is given with its conserved first and last residue. A D gene is named only where the DNA matches it firmly. Not all rows give a size; the values are once, few, many and, for expanded clones, a class.

CDR3: CATRSGGTPGAQYF
DNA: TGTGCCACCAGATCAGGCGGGACCCCCGGGGCCCAGTACTTC
V: TRBV15
size: many
D: -
J: TRBJ2-5

CDR3: CASSPLTGTGELFF
DNA: TGTGCCAGCTCACCACTGACAGGGACCGGGGAGCTGTTTTTT
V: TRBV18
size: many
D: TRBD1
J: TRBJ2-2

CDR3: CASSLPVQGGPSYEQYF
DNA: TGTGCCAGCAGTTTACCTGTACAGGGAGGCCCTTCCTACGAGCAGTACTTC
V: TRBV28
size: many
D: -
J: TRBJ2-7

CDR3: CASSYEPPTVGYGYTF
DNA: TGTGCCAGCAGTTATGAGCCCCCGACAGTCGGCTATGGCTACACCTTC
V: TRBV6-5
size: many
D: -
J: TRBJ1-2

CDR3: CASSLVSGGEETQYF
DNA: TGCGCCAGCAGCTTGGTTTCCGGGGGTGAAGAGACCCAGTACTTC
V: TRBV5-1
size: many
D: -
J: TRBJ2-5

CDR3: CASSPGTGRDTLYF
DNA: TGTGCCAGCAGTCCCGGGACAGGGCGAGATACGCTGTATTTT
V: TRBV6-2/TRBV6-3
size: -
D: TRBD1
J: TRBJ2-3

CDR3: CASSGGAGAYNEQFF
DNA: TGTGCCAGCAGCGGGGGAGCGGGGGCCTACAATGAGCAGTTCTTC
V: TRBV28
size: many
D: TRBD2
J: TRBJ2-1

CDR3: CASSGAGRSYGYTF
DNA: TGTGCCAGCAGCGGGGCAGGGAGATCCTATGGCTACACCTTC
V: TRBV5-5
size: few
D: -
J: TRBJ1-2

CDR3: CASSQEPRTYNEQFF
DNA: TGTGCCAGCAGCCAAGAACCCCGGACCTACAATGAGCAGTTCTTC
V: TRBV4-2
size: many
D: -
J: TRBJ2-1

CDR3: CAMRTDSTDTQYF
DNA: TGTGCCATGAGGACAGATAGCACAGATACGCAGTATTTT
V: TRBV10-3
size: many
D: -
J: TRBJ2-3

CDR3: CASSTGAGNTGELFF
DNA: TGTGCCAGCAGCACGGGTGCAGGGAACACCGGGGAGCTGTTTTTT
V: TRBV7-2
size: -
D: -
J: TRBJ2-2

CDR3: CASSFRTGGHEQYF
DNA: TGTGCCAGCAGTTTCCGGACAGGGGGACATGAGCAGTACTTC
V: TRBV28
size: many
D: TRBD1
J: TRBJ2-7

CDR3: CASSSLMGNTYEQYF
DNA: TGCGCCAGCAGCTCCTTGATGGGAAATACCTACGAGCAGTACTTC
V: TRBV5-1
size: many
D: -
J: TRBJ2-7

CDR3: CASSSWTGRNEKLFF
DNA: TGTGCCAGCAGCTCTTGGACAGGCCGTAATGAAAAACTGTTTTTT
V: TRBV7-8
size: many
D: TRBD1
J: TRBJ1-4

CDR3: CAIAGPPNYGYTF
DNA: TGTGCCATCGCGGGCCCTCCGAACTATGGCTACACCTTC
V: TRBV10-3
size: many
D: -
J: TRBJ1-2

CDR3: CASSRGQGGSGANVLTF
DNA: TGTGCCAGCTCACGCGGACAGGGGGGCTCTGGGGCCAACGTCCTGACTTTC
V: TRBV18
size: few
D: TRBD1
J: TRBJ2-6

CDR3: CSVREGTDTQYF
DNA: TGCAGCGTTAGGGAGGGTACAGATACGCAGTATTTT
V: TRBV29-1
size: many
D: TRBD2
J: TRBJ2-3

CDR3: CASSYSGTSGYEQYF
DNA: TGTGCCAGCAGTTACTCCGGGACTAGCGGTTACGAGCAGTACTTC
V: TRBV6-2/TRBV6-3
size: many
D: TRBD2
J: TRBJ2-7

CDR3: CSARDGAGVINQPQHF
DNA: TGCAGTGCTAGAGATGGTGCGGGGGTTATCAATCAGCCCCAGCATTTT
V: TRBV20-1
size: -
D: -
J: TRBJ1-5

CDR3: CASSGIAGGPTDTQYF
DNA: TGTGCCAGCAGCGGAATAGCGGGAGGGCCCACAGATACGCAGTATTTT
V: TRBV9
size: many
D: TRBD2
J: TRBJ2-3

CDR3: CSVEAPEGGGSKNIQYF
DNA: TGCAGCGTTGAAGCCCCCGAGGGCGGCGGGTCCAAAAACATTCAGTACTTC
V: TRBV29-1
size: many
D: -
J: TRBJ2-4

CDR3: CSARVPGHQPQHF
DNA: TGCAGTGCTAGAGTCCCGGGGCATCAGCCCCAGCATTTT
V: TRBV20-1
size: many
D: -
J: TRBJ1-5

CDR3: CASSLTTSGRFHEQYF
DNA: TGTGCCAGCAGCTTGACGACTAGCGGGAGATTCCACGAGCAGTACTTC
V: TRBV9
size: many
D: TRBD2
J: TRBJ2-7

CDR3: CSVETSRSTDTQYF
DNA: TGCAGCGTTGAAACCTCTAGGAGCACAGATACGCAGTATTTT
V: TRBV29-1
size: many
D: -
J: TRBJ2-3

CDR3: CSGEYGETQYF
DNA: TGCAGCGGGGAGTACGGGGAGACCCAGTACTTC
V: TRBV29-1
size: many
D: -
J: TRBJ2-5

CDR3: CASTDLDRANYEQYF
DNA: TGCGCCAGCACGGACCTCGACAGGGCGAACTACGAGCAGTACTTC
V: TRBV5-1
size: many
D: TRBD1
J: TRBJ2-7

CDR3: CASSRTSGNSYNEQFF
DNA: TGCGCCAGCAGCAGGACTAGCGGGAATTCCTACAATGAGCAGTTCTTC
V: TRBV5-1
size: few
D: TRBD2
J: TRBJ2-1

CDR3: CASSLPRLAGGPYEQYF
DNA: TGTGCCAGCAGCTTGCCCCGACTAGCGGGGGGGCCCTACGAGCAGTACTTC
V: TRBV5-5
size: many
D: TRBD2
J: TRBJ2-7

CDR3: CASSYGRGWDNEQFF
DNA: TGTGCCAGCAGTTACGGGAGGGGGTGGGACAATGAGCAGTTCTTC
V: TRBV6-2/TRBV6-3
size: few
D: -
J: TRBJ2-1